This T cell receptor beta chain was sequenced in a study of cytomegalovirus exposure and HLA in healthy donors. Study-wide points: Differences between HLA loci emerged in a later analysis of TCR association rates, with DRB1 most and HLA-C fewest.

With respect to this clone: What it recognizes is unknown.

The study ran its PCR with 60 Vbeta and 13 Jbeta primers. Measured with immunoSEQ multiplex PCR; TCRdb has only the in-frame clones, and not every one. The sample holds 150,000 to 180,000 clones; about 76% are singletons and the top ten take approximately 8%. Germline V gene sequence: CDR1 MNHEY, CDR2 SVGAGI. The CDR3 extends over 15 amino acids. Trimming removed 4 bases at V and 5 bases at J, with 17 bases between. This TCR came from a man aged 30 to 45 in good health and CMV-seropositive. The chain employs TRBV6-5 and TRBJ2-5; D is possibly TRBD1 (6 bases). The sequenced sample consisted of PBMCs. CDR3 sequence reads: CASSFTGRSGETQYF. CDR3 DNA: TGTGCCAGCAGTTTCACAGGGAGATCGGGGGAGACCCAGTACTTC.